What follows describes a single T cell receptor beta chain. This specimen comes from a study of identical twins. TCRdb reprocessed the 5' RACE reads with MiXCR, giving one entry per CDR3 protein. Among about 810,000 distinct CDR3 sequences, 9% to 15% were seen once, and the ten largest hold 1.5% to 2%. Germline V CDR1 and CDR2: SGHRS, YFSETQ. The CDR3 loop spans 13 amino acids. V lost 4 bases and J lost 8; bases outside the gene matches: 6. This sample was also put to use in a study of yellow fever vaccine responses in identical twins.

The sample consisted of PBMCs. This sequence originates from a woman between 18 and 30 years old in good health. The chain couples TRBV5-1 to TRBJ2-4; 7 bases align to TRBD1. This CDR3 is CASSLRTGDIQYF. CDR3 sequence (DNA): TGCGCCAGCAGCCTCCGGACAGGAGACATTCAGTACTTC.